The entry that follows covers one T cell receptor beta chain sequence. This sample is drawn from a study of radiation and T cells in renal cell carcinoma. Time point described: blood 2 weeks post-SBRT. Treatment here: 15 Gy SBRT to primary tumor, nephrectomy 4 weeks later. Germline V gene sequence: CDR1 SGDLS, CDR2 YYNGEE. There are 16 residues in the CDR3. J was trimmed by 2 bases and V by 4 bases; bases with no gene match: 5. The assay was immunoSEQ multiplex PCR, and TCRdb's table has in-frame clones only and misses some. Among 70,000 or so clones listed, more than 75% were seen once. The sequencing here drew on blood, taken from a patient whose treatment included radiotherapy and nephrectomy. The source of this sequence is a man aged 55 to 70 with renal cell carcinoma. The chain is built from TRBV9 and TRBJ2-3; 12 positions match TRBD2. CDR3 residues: CASSSRLAGVTDTQYF. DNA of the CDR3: TGTGCCAGCAGCTCCCGACTAGCGGGAGTCACAGATACGCAGTATTTT.